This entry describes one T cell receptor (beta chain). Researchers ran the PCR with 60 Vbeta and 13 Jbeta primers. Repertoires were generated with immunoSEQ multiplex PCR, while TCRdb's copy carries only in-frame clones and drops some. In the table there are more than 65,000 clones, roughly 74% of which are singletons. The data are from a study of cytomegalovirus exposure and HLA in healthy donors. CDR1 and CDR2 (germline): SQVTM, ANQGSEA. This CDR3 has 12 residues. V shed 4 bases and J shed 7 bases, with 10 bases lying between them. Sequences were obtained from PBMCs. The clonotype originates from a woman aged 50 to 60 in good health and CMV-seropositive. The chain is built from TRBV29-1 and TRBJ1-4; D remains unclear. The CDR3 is CSVVTGAEKLFF. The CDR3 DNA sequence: TGCAGCGTTGTAACGGGAGCTGAAAAACTGTTTTTT.